This T cell receptor (beta chain) was captured in a study of identical twins. This clonotype was detected only a few times. TCRdb reprocessed the 5' RACE reads via MiXCR and lists one record per CDR3 protein. The table has approximately 190,000 distinct CDR3 sequences, less than 20% seen once; the top ten hold around 40%. These data also featured in a second study, about T cells expressing NK-cell markers.

This receptor was obtained from a woman younger than 30 in good health. Material: CD8+ T cells sorted from blood.

In nucleotides, the CDR3 is TGTGCCAGCAGCTTTACGGGGGGCGGTGAGCAGTTCTTC. Translated, it gives CASSFTGGGEQFF. V usage is TRBV7-8 and J usage is TRBJ2-1, with D perhaps matching TRBD2 (7 bases). The CDR3 has 13 residues. Germline V CDR1 and CDR2: SGHVS, FQNEAQ. V was trimmed by 3 bases and J by 9 bases, leaving 12 bases between them.